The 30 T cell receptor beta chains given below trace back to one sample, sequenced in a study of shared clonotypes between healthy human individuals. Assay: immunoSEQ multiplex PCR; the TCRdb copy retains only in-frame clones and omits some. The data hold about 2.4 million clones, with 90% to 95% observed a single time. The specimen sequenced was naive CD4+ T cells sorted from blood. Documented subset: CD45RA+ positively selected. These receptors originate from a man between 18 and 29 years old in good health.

Here the CDR3 reads CASSRAGYQSRNEQFF. The CDR3 coding sequence is TGCGCCAGCAGCCGCGCGGGCTACCAGTCGCGGAATGAGCAGTTCTTC. The genes are TRBV5-1 and TRBJ2-1, with a possible D match to TRBD2 (5 bases). Per germline, CDR1 SGHRS and CDR2 YFSETQ. The ends were cut back, 4 bases at V and 7 bases at J, with 21 bases in the middle. The CDR3 runs to 16 residues.

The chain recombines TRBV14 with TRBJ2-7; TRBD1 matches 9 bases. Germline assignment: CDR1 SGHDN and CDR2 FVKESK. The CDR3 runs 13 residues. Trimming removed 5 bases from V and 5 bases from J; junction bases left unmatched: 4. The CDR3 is CASSYRGPDEQYF. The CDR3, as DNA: TGTGCCAGCAGCTACAGGGGGCCGGACGAGCAGTACTTC.

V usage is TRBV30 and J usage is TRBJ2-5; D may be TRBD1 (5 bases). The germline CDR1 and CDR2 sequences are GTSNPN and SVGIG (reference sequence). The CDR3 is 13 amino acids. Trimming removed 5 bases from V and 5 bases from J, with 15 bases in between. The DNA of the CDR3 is TGTGCCTGGGCCTGGGGCCGGGCGGAGACCCAGTACTTC. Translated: CAWAWGRAETQYF.

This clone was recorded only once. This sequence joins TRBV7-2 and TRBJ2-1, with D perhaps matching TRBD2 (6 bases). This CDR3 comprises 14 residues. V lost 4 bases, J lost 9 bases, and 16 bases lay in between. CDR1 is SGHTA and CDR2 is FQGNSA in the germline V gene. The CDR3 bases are TGTGCCAGCAGCTACCCTCCGGGAGCCGCTGAGCAGTTCTTC. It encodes CASSYPPGAAEQFF.

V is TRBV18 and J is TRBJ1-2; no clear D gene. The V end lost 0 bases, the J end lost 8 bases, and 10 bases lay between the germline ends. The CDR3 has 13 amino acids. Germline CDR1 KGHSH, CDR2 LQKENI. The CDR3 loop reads CASSPPAGEGYTF. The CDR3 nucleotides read TGTGCCAGCTCACCACCGGCTGGGGAAGGCTACACCTTC.

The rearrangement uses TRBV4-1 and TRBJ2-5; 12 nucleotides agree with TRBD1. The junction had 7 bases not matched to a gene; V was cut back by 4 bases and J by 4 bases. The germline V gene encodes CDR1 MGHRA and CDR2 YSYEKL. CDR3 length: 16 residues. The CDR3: CASSRAAGQGAETQYF. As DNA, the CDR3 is TGCGCCAGCAGCCGTGCCGCGGGACAGGGGGCAGAGACCCAGTACTTC.

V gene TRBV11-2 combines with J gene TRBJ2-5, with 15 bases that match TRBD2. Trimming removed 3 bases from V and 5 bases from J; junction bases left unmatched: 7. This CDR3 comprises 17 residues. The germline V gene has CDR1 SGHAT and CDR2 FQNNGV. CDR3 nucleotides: TGTGCCAGCAGCTTTTACACCGGGACTAGCGGGGGGGAGACCCAGTACTTC. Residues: CASSFYTGTSGGETQYF. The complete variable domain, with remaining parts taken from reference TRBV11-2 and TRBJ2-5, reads EAGVAQSPRYKIIEKRQSVAFWCNPISGHATLYWYQQILGQGPKLLIQFQNNGVVDDSQLPKDRFSAERLKGVDSTLKIQPAKLEDSAVYLCASSFYTGTSGGETQYFGPGTRLLVL.

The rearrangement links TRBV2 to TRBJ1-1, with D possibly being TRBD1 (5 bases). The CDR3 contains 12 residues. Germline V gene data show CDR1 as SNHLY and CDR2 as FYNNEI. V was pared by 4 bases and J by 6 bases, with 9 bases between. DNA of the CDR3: TGTGCCAGCAGTGTTCGGGACTCTGAAGCTTTCTTT. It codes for CASSVRDSEAFF.

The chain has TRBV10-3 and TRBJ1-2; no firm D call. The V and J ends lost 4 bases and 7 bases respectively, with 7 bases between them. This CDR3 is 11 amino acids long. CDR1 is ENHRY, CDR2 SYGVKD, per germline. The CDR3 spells CAISAVSGYTF. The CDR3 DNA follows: TGTGCCATCAGTGCCGTGAGTGGCTACACCTTC.

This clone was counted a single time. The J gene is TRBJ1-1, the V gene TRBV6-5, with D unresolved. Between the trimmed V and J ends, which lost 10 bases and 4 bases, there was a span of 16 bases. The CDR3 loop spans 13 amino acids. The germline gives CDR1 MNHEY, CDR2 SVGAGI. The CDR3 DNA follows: TGTGCCACGTACGACCCCGCGGGCACTGAAGCTTTCTTT. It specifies CATYDPAGTEAFF.

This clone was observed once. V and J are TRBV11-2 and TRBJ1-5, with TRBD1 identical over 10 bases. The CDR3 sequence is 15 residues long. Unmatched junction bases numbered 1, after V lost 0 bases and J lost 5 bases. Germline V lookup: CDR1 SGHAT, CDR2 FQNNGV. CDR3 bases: TGTGCCAGCAGCTTAGAGGGGACAGGGGATCAGCCCCAGCATTTT. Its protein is CASSLEGTGDQPQHF.

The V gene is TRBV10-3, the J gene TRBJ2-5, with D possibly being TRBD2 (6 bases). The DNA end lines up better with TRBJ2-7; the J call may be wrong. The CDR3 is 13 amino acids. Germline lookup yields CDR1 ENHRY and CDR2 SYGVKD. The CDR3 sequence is CATGGRPSYEQYF. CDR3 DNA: TGTGCCACTGGAGGGCGACCATCCTACGAGCAGTACTTC.

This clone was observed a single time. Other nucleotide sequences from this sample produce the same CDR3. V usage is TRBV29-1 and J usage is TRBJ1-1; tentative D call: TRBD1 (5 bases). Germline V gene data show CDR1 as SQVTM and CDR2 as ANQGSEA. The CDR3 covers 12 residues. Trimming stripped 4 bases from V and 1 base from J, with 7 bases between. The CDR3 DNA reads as TGCAGCGTTGGTGGGGGGAACACTGAAGCTTTCTTT. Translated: CSVGGGNTEAFF.

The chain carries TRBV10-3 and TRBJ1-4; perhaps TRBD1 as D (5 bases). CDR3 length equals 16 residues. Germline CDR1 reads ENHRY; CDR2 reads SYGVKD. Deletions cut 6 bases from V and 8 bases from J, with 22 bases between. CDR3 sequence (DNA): TGTGCCATCAGATCGGGACCGAACCTTGAAGGGGAAAAACTGTTTTTT. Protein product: CAIRSGPNLEGEKLFF.

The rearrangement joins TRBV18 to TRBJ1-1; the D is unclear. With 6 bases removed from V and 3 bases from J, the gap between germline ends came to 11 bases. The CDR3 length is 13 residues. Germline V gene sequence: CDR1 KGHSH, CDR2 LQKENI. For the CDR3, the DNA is TGTGCCAGCTCCCTATTTAAGGACACTGAAGCTTTCTTT. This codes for CASSLFKDTEAFF.

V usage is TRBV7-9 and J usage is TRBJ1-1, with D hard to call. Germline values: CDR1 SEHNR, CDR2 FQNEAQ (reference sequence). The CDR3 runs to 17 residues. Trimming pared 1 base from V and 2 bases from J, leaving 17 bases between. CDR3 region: CASSLENPGSFNTEAFF. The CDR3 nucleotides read TGTGCCAGCAGCTTAGAAAATCCAGGCAGCTTTAACACTGAAGCTTTCTTT. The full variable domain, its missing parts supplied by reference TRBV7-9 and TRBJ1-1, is DTGVSQNPRHKITKRGQNVTFRCDPISEHNRLYWYRQTLGQGPEFLTYFQNEAQLEKSRLLSDRFSAERPKGSFSTLEIQRTEQGDSAMYLCASSLENPGSFNTEAFFGQGTRLTVV.

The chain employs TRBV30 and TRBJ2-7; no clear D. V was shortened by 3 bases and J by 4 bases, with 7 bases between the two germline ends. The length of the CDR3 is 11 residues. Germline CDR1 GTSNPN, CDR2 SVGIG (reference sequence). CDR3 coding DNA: TGTGCCTGGAGCGAGCGTTACGAGCAGTACTTC. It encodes CAWSERYEQYF.

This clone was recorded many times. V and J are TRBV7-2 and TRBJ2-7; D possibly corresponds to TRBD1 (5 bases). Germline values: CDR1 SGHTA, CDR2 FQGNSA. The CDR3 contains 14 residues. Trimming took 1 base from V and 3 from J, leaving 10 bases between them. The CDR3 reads CASSLVQAVYEQYF. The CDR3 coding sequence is TGTGCCAGCAGCTTAGTACAGGCTGTCTACGAGCAGTACTTC.

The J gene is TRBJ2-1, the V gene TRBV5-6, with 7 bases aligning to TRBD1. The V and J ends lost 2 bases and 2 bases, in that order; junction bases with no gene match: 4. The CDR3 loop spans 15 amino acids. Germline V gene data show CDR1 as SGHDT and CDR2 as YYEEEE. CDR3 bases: TGTGCCAGCAGCTTAGGACAGGAGACCTACAATGAGCAGTTCTTC. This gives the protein CASSLGQETYNEQFF.

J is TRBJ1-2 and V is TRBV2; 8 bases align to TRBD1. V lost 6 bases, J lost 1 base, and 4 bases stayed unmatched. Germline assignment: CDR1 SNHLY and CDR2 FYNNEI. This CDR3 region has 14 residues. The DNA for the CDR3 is TGTGCCAGCAGCTCGGACAGGGTTAACTATGGCTACACCTTC. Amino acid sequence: CASSSDRVNYGYTF.

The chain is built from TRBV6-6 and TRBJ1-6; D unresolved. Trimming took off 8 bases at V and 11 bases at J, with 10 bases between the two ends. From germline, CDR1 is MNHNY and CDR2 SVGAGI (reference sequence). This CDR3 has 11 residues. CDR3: CASSFRPPLHF. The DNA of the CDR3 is TGTGCCAGCTCTTTTCGCCCACCCCTCCACTTT.

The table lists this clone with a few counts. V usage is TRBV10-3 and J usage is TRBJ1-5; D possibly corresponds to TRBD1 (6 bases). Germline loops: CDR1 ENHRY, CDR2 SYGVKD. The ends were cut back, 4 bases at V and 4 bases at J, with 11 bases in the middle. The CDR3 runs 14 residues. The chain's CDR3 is CAISGEGGNQPQHF. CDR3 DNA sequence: TGTGCCATCAGTGGGGAGGGGGGGAATCAGCCCCAGCATTTT.

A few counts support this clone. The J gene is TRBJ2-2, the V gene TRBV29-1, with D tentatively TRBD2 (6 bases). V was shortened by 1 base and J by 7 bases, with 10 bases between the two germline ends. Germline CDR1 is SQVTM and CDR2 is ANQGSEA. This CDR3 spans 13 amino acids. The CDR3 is CSVEAGVSGELFF. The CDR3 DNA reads TGCAGCGTTGAAGCGGGAGTAAGCGGGGAGCTGTTTTTT.

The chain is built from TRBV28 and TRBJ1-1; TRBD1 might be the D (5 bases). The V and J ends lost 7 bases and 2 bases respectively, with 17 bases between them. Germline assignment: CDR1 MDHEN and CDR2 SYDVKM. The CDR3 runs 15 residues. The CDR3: CASTPGGVVNTEAFF. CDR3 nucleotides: TGTGCCAGCACCCCTGGGGGGGTTGTCAACACTGAAGCTTTCTTT.

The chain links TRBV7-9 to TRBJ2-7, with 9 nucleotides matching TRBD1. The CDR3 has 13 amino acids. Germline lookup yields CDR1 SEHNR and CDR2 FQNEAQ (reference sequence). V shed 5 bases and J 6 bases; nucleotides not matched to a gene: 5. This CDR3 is CASSALTGGEQYF. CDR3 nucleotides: TGTGCCAGCAGCGCCCTGACAGGGGGCGAGCAGTACTTC.

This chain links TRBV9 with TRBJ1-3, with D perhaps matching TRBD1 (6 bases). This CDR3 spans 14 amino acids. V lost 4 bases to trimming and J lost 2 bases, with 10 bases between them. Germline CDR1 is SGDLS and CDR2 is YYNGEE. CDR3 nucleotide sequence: TGTGCCAGCAGCAATCGGGACACTGGAAACACCATATATTTT. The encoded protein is CASSNRDTGNTIYF.

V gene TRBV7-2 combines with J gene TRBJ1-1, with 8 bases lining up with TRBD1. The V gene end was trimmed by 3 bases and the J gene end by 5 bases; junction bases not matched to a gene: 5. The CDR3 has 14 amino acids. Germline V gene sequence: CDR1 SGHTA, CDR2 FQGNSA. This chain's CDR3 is CASSFGTGGTEAFF. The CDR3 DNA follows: TGTGCCAGCAGCTTCGGGACAGGCGGTACTGAAGCTTTCTTT.

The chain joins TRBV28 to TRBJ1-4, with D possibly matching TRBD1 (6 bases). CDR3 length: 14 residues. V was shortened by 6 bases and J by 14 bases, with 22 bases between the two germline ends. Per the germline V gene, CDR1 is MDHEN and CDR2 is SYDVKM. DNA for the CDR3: TGTGCCAGCAGGTCTCAAGGACAGCCCCACGGGCTGTTTTTT. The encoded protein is CASRSQGQPHGLFF.

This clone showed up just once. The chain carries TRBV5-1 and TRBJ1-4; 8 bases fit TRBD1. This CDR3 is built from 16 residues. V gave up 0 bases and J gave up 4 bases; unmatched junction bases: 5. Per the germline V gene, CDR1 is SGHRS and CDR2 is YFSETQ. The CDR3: CASSLEGDRYNEKLFF. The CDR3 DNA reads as TGCGCCAGCAGCTTGGAGGGGGACAGGTATAATGAAAAACTGTTTTTT.

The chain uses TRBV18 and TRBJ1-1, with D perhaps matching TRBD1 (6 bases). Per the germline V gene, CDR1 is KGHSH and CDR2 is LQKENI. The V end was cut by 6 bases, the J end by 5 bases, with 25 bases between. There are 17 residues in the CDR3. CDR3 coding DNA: TGTGCCAGCTCCCCTTTCTCGATTGAACAGGGTCAAACTGAAGCTTTCTTT. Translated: CASSPFSIEQGQTEAFF.